The rows below give T cell receptor beta chains drawn from one sample of a study of cytomegalovirus exposure and HLA in healthy donors. The table came from immunoSEQ multiplex PCR; TCRdb's copy has only in-frame clones and leaves some out. Counted here are tens of thousands of clones, roughly 72% occurring once; the ten biggest clones make up 6.2%. The specimen sequenced was PBMCs. The receptors were gathered from a woman in her 50s in good health and CMV-seropositive. Both conserved end residues are part of each CDR3. D genes are given only for firm matches. Clone size appears in some rows only: once, few, many, or a class for an expanded clone.

V gene	J gene	clone size	D gene	CDR3 DNA	CDR3 protein
TRBV6-6	TRBJ1-1	few	NA	TGTGCCAGCAGTTACGGGCAGGGGAGTGAAGCTTTCTTT	CASSYGQGSEAFF
TRBV5-4	TRBJ2-1	NA	TRBD1	TGTGCCAGCAGCCTGGACAGGGGCGTCTACAATGAGCAGTTCTTC	CASSLDRGVYNEQFF
TRBV6-1	TRBJ2-7	NA	TRBD1	TGTGCCAGCAGTACCGGGACAGGAAGCTCCTACGAGCAGTACTTC	CASSTGTGSSYEQYF
TRBV28	TRBJ2-3	once	TRBD2	TGTGCCAGCTCGAGCGGGAGAGGGGCAGATACGCAGTATTTT	CASSSGRGADTQYF
TRBV5-6	TRBJ1-1	NA	TRBD1	TGTGCCAGCAGCTTTCGACAGGGGAGCGCAGCTTTCTTT	CASSFRQGSAAFF
TRBV27	TRBJ2-7	NA	NA	TGTGCCAGCAGTTTGACGGGGGTCTACGAGCAGTACTTC	CASSLTGVYEQYF
TRBV4-1	TRBJ2-5	NA	NA	TGCGCCAGCAGCCTAAGAGTACGTGAGACCCAGTACTTC	CASSLRVRETQYF
TRBV27	TRBJ1-2	NA	NA	TGTGCCAGCAGCTCCCTGGGCCTCGGCTACACCTTC	CASSSLGLGYTF
TRBV28	TRBJ1-4	NA	TRBD1	TGTGCCAGCAGCCCTCCGGGACAGGGGGGGAGAAAACTGTTTTTT	CASSPPGQGGRKLFF
TRBV28	TRBJ2-2	NA	NA	TGTGCCAGCAGATCGGACATCGAGCTGTTTTTT	CASRSDIELFF
TRBV4-1	TRBJ1-5	NA	NA	TGCGCCAGCAGCCAAGATGTAGAGGTCAATCAGCCCCAGCATTTT	CASSQDVEVNQPQHF
TRBV5-1	TRBJ1-4	NA	NA	TGCGCCAGCAGCTTAGGCGGAGCTAATGAAAAACTGTTTTTT	CASSLGGANEKLFF
TRBV21-1	TRBJ2-7	NA	NA	TGTGCCACCGGCCCTCCAGGGGCAAACTACGAGCAGTACTTC	CATGPPGANYEQYF
TRBV5-4	TRBJ2-7	NA	NA	TGTGCCAGCAGCCCGGCGGGAAGAGAGCAGTACTTC	CASSPAGREQYF
TRBV5-8	TRBJ2-7	NA	NA	TGTGCCAGCAGCTTGGTGATTCGGGGAAGCTACGAGCAGTACTTC	CASSLVIRGSYEQYF
TRBV30	TRBJ2-1	NA	NA	TGTGCCTGGAGTGGGGCTAGCTTGGGTGAGCAGTTCTTC	CAWSGASLGEQFF
TRBV21-1	TRBJ2-5	NA	NA	TGTGCCAGCAGCAAAAGTCTGGGGTCGACAGGGGAGACCCAGTACTTC	CASSKSLGSTGETQYF
TRBV4-1	TRBJ2-7	few	TRBD2	TGCGCCAGCAGCGAGCGGGAGTTTAGCTCCTACGAGCAGTACTTC	CASSEREFSSYEQYF
TRBV2	TRBJ2-1	NA	NA	TGTGCCAGCAGATGGGCGGGTGGTTCCTACAATGAGCAGTTCTTC	CASRWAGGSYNEQFF
TRBV5-6	TRBJ1-2	NA	NA	TGTGCCAGCAGCGGTGGAGACGGCTACACCTTC	CASSGGDGYTF
TRBV4-1	TRBJ1-1	NA	NA	TGCGCCAGCAGCCAAAGAGCCCAAGGGGCATCCGAAGCTTTCTTT	CASSQRAQGASEAFF
TRBV2	TRBJ1-2	NA	NA	TGTGCCAGCAGCGAGACAGGTGTAGATGGCTACACCTTC	CASSETGVDGYTF
TRBV10-3	TRBJ2-2	few	NA	TGTGCCATCAGTGAGTCCCTGAGATCGACCGGGGAGCTGTTTTTT	CAISESLRSTGELFF
TRBV7-9	TRBJ2-3	NA	TRBD2	TGTGCCAGCAGTCCTAGGAGCGGGAGCGCAGATACGCAGTATTTT	CASSPRSGSADTQYF